This TCR beta chain was retrieved from a study of blood T cells in healthy people across ages. Study results and caveats: The recorded TCR beta diversity per million T cells decreased in a roughly linear manner with age. A greater number of naive CD4+ cells and higher diversity distinguished long-lived donors from aged donors.

The CDR3 contains 17 residues. Trimming shortened V by 4 bases and J by 7 bases, and 25 bases separated the two germline ends. As concerns this clonotype: Its antigen remains unknown.

For every donor, a draw yielded ten milliliters of peripheral blood. Each sample yielded at least 6.5 million isolated PBMCs. Primers used in a second PCR of roughly 6 to 12 cycles were a sample-barcoded 5' primer and a J-beta primer mix. TCRdb called the 5' RACE reads again in MiXCR, with one record for every CDR3 protein. The table shows 1,800,000 or so distinct CDR3 sequences, with about two fifths occurring only once. The specimen sequenced was blood. The receptor was isolated from a human donor in good health. The rearrangement links TRBV12-3 or TRBV12-4 to TRBJ1-2; D possibly corresponds to TRBD1 (5 bases). CDR3 in DNA: TGTGCCAGCAGTTCCCTTTATGGCCAAGGGGCGGGGCCTGGCTACACCTTC. Translated, it gives CASSSLYGQGAGPGYTF.